This passage covers 11 T cell receptor beta chains from one sample sequenced in a study of tissue T cells after allogeneic stem cell transplantation. The method was immunoSEQ multiplex PCR; TCRdb's version includes in-frame clones alone and lacks a portion of them. The sample includes about 990 clones, approximately 55% of them seen just once. The time point: mouse harvest day 14 after allogeneic transplant. The graft held 10^6 splenic CD5+ T cells and 10^7 T-cell-depleted bone marrow cells. Sequenced sample: spleen. These receptors originate from a female BALB/c mouse given C57BL/6 T cells with graft-versus-host disease after an allogeneic hematopoietic cell transplant.

This clone is judged large. Gene names denote mouse genes. The read stops 1 residue short of the end of the CDR3; the missing end is completed from the germline J gene. The chain joins TRBV14 to TRBJ1-5, with TRBD1 as a possible D gene (6 bases). CDR1 and CDR2 from the germline V gene are SGHDT and FRDEAV. Trimming removed 2 bases from V and 7 bases from J, with 10 bases in between. The CDR3 covers 13 residues. CDR3 sequence: CASSLTGKQAPLF. The CDR3 DNA, read in part, is TGTGCCAGCAGTTTAACAGGGAAACAGGCTCCGCTT. The entire variable domain, with the rest obtained from reference TRBV14 and TRBJ1-5, is as follows: EAGVTQSPRYAVLQEGQAVSFWCDPISGHDTLYWYQQPRDQGPQLLVYFRDEAVIDNSQLPSDRFSAVRPKGTNSTLKIQSAKQGDTATYLCASSLTGKQAPLFGEGTRLSVL.

As concerns this clone: Mouse germline and gene names are used. The CDR3 extends 1 residue past the end of the read, so its final part is completed from the germline J gene. J is TRBJ2-5 and V is TRBV12-1; TRBD1 aligns across 8 bases. V gave up 0 bases and J gave up 6 bases; unmatched junction bases: 4. Germline CDR1 and CDR2: SGHSN and HYEKVE. The CDR3 runs 14 residues. The CDR3 here is CASSLGQGRDTQYF. The sequenced CDR3 bases are TGTGCCAGCTCTCTCGGACAGGGAAGGGACACCCAGTAC. The whole variable domain, filled in from reference TRBV12-1 and TRBJ2-5, reads DSGVVQSPRHIIKEKGGRSVLTCIPISGHSNVVWYQQTLGKELKFLIQHYEKVERDKGFLPSRFSVQQFDDYHSEMNMSALELEDSAMYFCASSLGQGRDTQYFGPGTRLLVL.

This clone rates as large. The genes and germline here are from mouse. Sequencing ends 1 residue short of the CDR3 end; the germline J gene provides the rest. The V gene is TRBV1, the J gene TRBJ1-5, with 9 bases matching TRBD1. Germline V gene lookup returns CDR1 NSQYPW and CDR2 LRSPGD (reference sequence). The CDR3 runs 14 residues. V lost 4 bases, J lost 5 bases, and 3 bases stayed unmatched. CDR3 bases read: TGCACCTGCAGTGGGGGACAGGGCCACCAGGCTCCGCTT. Encoded protein: CTCSGGQGHQAPL. The whole CDR3 region reads CTCSGGQGHQAPLF.

This clone was detected a few times. The germline and genes are mouse ones. The read stops 1 residue short of the end of the CDR3; the missing end is completed from the germline J gene. The chain joins TRBV29 to TRBJ2-7; D is possibly TRBD1 (5 bases). Per the germline V gene, CDR1 is MSHET and CDR2 is SYDVDS. V lost 4 bases and J lost 3, with 7 bases in between. The CDR3 is 12 amino acids. Partial CDR3 DNA: TGTGCTAGCAGTTCAGACAGCTATGAACAGTAC. As protein: CASSSDSYEQY. The entire CDR3 protein is CASSSDSYEQYF.

As to this clone: One end of the junction does not line up with germline, which may come from a read error. Gene names denote mouse genes. The CDR3 is cut off 1 residue early in the read; its end comes from the germline J gene. The chain joins TRBV5 to TRBJ2-5; D call uncertain. This CDR3 has 13 residues. The V gene's germline CDR1 is LGHNA and CDR2 YNLKQL (reference sequence). The part of the CDR3 DNA that was read is TGTCCCAGCAGCCAAGACTCCGGGTGGGACCAGTAC. This translates into CPSSQDSGWDQY. The full CDR3 protein is CPSSQDSGWDQYF.

On this clone: Gene names and germline refer to mouse. The read gets to within 1 residue of the CDR3 end, and the germline J gene fills in the rest. The chain carries TRBV20 and TRBJ1-5; D remains ambiguous. Germline V CDR1 and CDR2: GFQATS, STVNSAI. CDR3 length: 13 amino acids. The V and J ends lost 1 base and 0 bases respectively, with 4 bases between them. The part of the CDR3 DNA that was read is TGTGGTGCTAGGGTGGGTAACAACCAGGCTCCGCTT. Protein product: CGARVGNNQAPL. The entire CDR3 is CGARVGNNQAPLF.

This clone was recorded a few times. Gene names denote mouse genes. The sequence runs out 1 residue before the end of the CDR3; the remainder is reconstructed from the germline J gene. The chain is built from TRBV20 and TRBJ2-5; D is uncertain. In germline, CDR1 is GFQATS, CDR2 STVNSAI. The ends were cut back, 0 bases at V and 2 bases at J, with 3 bases in the middle. This CDR3 has 12 residues. The CDR3 here is CGARDFQDTQYF. Partial CDR3 DNA: TGTGGTGCTAGGGACTTCCAAGACACCCAGTAC.

This clone is termed medium-sized. Mouse germline and gene names are used. The read is 1 residue too short to cover the CDR3 end, so that end is filled in from the germline J gene. The gene calls are TRBV1 and TRBJ2-1; D could derive from TRBD1 or TRBD2 (5 bases each). The CDR3 sequence is 14 residues long. Between the trimmed V and J ends, which lost 2 bases and 1 base, there was a span of 6 bases. Germline CDR1 and CDR2: NSQYPW and LRSPGD (reference sequence). The CDR3 here is CTCSARDNYAEQFF. The CDR3 bases that were read are TGCACCTGCAGTGCACGGGACAACTATGCTGAGCAGTTC.

This clone is large by share. Each gene name is a mouse one. The covered CDR3 bases are TGTGCCAGCGGTTCGAGACTGGGGGGTTCTGCTGAGCAGTTC. Translating gives CASGSRLGGSAEQF. The complete CDR3 protein is CASGSRLGGSAEQFF. The rearrangement joins TRBV13-2 to TRBJ2-1; the match to TRBD2 covers 10 bases. The read is 1 residue too short to cover the CDR3 end, so that end is filled in from the germline J gene. Germline V lookup: CDR1 NNHNN, CDR2 SYGAGS (reference sequence). Trimming at V came to 4 bases and at J to 6 bases, leaving 7 bases not matched to a gene. The length of the CDR3 is 15 residues.

Details on this clone: Gene names denote mouse genes. The missing CDR3 end, 1 residue past where the read stops, is filled in from the germline J gene. The V gene is TRBV5, the J gene TRBJ2-1, with 8 bases lining up with TRBD1. The CDR3 loop spans 15 amino acids. The V segment lost 0 bases and the J segment 7 bases; nucleotides outside the gene matches: 5. Germline CDR1 LGHNA, CDR2 YNLKQL (reference sequence). CDR3: CASSQDRGRWAEQFF. The covered CDR3 bases are TGTGCCAGCAGCCAAGACAGGGGGCGCTGGGCTGAGCAGTTC.

In regard to this clone: The gene names here belong to mouse. Read coverage stops 1 residue before the CDR3 terminus; the germline J gene supplies the remainder. The J gene is TRBJ2-7, the V gene TRBV26, with 9 bases matching TRBD2. This CDR3 has 14 amino acids. V lost 3 bases, J lost 3 bases, and 3 bases stayed unmatched. Germline V CDR1 and CDR2: KGHPV, FQNQEV (reference sequence). CDR3 DNA, as far as it was read: TGTGCCAGCAGTCTCTCGACTGGGGGCTATGAACAGTAC. Protein sequence: CASSLSTGGYEQY. The whole CDR3 reads CASSLSTGGYEQYF.